This entry features one TCR beta chain sequence. Its antigen is still unknown. 200 to 250 ng DNA, 30,000 or so T cell genomes, went into each sorted-subset replicate PCR. Method: immunoSEQ multiplex PCR; TCRdb's copy keeps in-frame clones and lacks some. The sample contains around 980,000 clones, 75% to 80% of which appear only once. This entry comes from a study of shared clonotypes between healthy human individuals. Study conclusions and caveats: Clonotypes which were not shared had lower generation probabilities than clonotypes that all four donors shared.

The sequencing input was memory CD4+ T cells from PBMCs. Regarding subset: CD45RA-negative fraction. This sequence was found in a young man in good health. Some clones in this sample may be carry-over from other donors' samples.

CDR3 nucleotides: TGTGCCAGCAGCCTATACGGAGACGGCTTTCGGAATCAGCCCCAGCATTTT. Its protein product is CASSLYGDGFRNQPQHF. This chain connects TRBV5-6 to TRBJ1-5; no reliable D call. The germline CDR1 and CDR2 sequences are SGHDT and YYEEEE. The V and J ends lost 4 bases and 4 bases respectively, with 21 bases between them. The CDR3 totals 17 residues.